The 14 T cell receptor beta chains in this list originate from one sample, sequenced in a study of post-analysis software for immune sequencing data (dated by TCRdb to the mid-2010s). The study at large found these results: Significantly higher frequencies in patients than in controls were found for a few TRBV segments, including TRBV5-6, TRBV5-1 and TRBV20-1.

These TCRs' antigens remain unknown. The library was made by PCR. The sequencing machine was an Illumina HiSeq 2500. To reduce PCR and sequencing biases, unique molecular identifiers were incorporated into the TCR beta cDNA libraries. TCRdb ran its own pipeline on the public reads, namely fastp trimming at Q25 and MiXCR clone calling, and kept in-frame beta chains. One record per CDR3 amino acid sequence lists the most common genes and DNA. This sample comprises some 260,000 distinct CDR3 sequences, 36% of them detected only once. The ten largest clonotypes hold approximately 4.6% of the sample. Material: blood. The receptors stem from a girl between 5 and 17 years old with multiple sclerosis.

This clonotype has more than one count but fewer than ten. Given a much more abundant clone one base away, this may be a read error. The rearrangement joins TRBV5-1 to TRBJ2-1; 10 nucleotides align to TRBD2. Germline loops: CDR1 SGHRS, CDR2 YFSETQ. CDR3 length: 17 residues. The CDR3, as DNA: TGCGCCAGCAGCTTGGTCACCGGGACTAGCGCCTACAGTGAGCAGTTCTTC. It specifies CASSLVTGTSAYSEQFF.

The table lists this clonotype with a few counts. The gene calls are TRBV4-1 and TRBJ1-6; D perhaps matches TRBD1 (5 bases). The CDR3 sequence is 17 residues long. Trimming removed 0 bases from V and 0 bases from J, with 9 bases in between. Germline V gives CDR1 MGHRA, CDR2 YSYEKL. For the CDR3, the DNA is TGCGCCAGCAGCCAAGAAGGGACGGGCTCCTATAATTCACCCCTCCACTTT. It is translated as CASSQEGTGSYNSPLHF.

V usage is TRBV20-1 and J usage is TRBJ2-1; either TRBD1 or TRBD2 may fit D (5 bases each). In germline, CDR1 is DFQATT, CDR2 SNEGSKA (reference sequence). With 7 bases removed from V and 6 bases from J, the gap between germline ends came to 13 bases. This CDR3 contains 12 residues. The CDR3 spells CSGERGSNEQFF. DNA for the CDR3: TGCAGTGGGGAGAGGGGCTCCAATGAGCAGTTCTTC.

Remarks on this clonotype: This may come from a read error, since a much larger clone is one base off. The J gene is TRBJ2-7, the V gene TRBV3-1; no definite D call. Trimming cost V 1 base and J 7 bases, with 11 bases left between them. The CDR3 has 13 amino acids. CDR1 and CDR2 (germline): LGHDT, YNNKEL (reference sequence). The CDR3 region is CASSQVGFNEQYF. Written as DNA, the CDR3 is TGTGCCAGCAGCCAAGTAGGGTTCAATGAGCAGTACTTC.

The genes are TRBV13 and TRBJ2-7; D may be TRBD1 (5 bases). Germline CDR1 PRHDT, CDR2 FYEKMQ (reference sequence). Trimming took off 0 bases at V and 3 bases at J, with 15 bases between the two ends. CDR3 length equals 16 residues. The CDR3 spells CASSLGRQGLGYEQYF. The CDR3 nucleotides read TGTGCCAGCAGCTTAGGTCGCCAGGGTCTTGGCTACGAGCAGTACTTC.

This clonotype was counted many times. This chain links TRBV12-5 with TRBJ2-1; D is ambiguous. The CDR3 has 13 residues. Trimming removed 4 bases at V and 6 bases at J, with 10 bases between. CDR1 and CDR2 from the germline V gene are LGHNT and FRNRAP. The CDR3 region is CASGSLRINEQFF. DNA of the CDR3: TGTGCTAGTGGTTCACTACGCATCAATGAGCAGTTCTTC.

The chain carries TRBV5-5 and TRBJ2-5; 11 nucleotides agree with TRBD1. The V gene end was trimmed by 7 bases and the J gene end by 7 bases; junction bases not matched to a gene: 9. This CDR3 spans 14 amino acids. Germline-derived CDR1 and CDR2 are SGHKS and YYEKEE (reference sequence). The CDR3 is CASQPGTGGGTQYF. CDR3 bases: TGTGCCAGCCAGCCGGGGACAGGGGGGGGGACCCAGTACTTC.

This clonotype was seen ten or more times. The gene calls are TRBV2 and TRBJ2-1; 10 bases match TRBD2. V trimming: 6 bases; J trimming: 7 bases; junction bases outside the gene matches: 9. The germline V gene encodes CDR1 SNHLY and CDR2 FYNNEI. The CDR3 spans 15 residues. CDR3 coding DNA: TGTGCCAGCAGGCCCACTAGCGGGGATTTTAATGAGCAGTTCTTC. Translation gives CASRPTSGDFNEQFF.

This clonotype was seen many times. The CDR3 DNA reads as TGTGCCAGCAGCTTAGTGGGGCAGGGGAACACCGGGGAGCTGTTTTTT. It specifies CASSLVGQGNTGELFF. The chain carries TRBV11-3 and TRBJ2-2; D might be TRBD1 (5 bases). Germline values: CDR1 SGHNT, CDR2 YENEEA. This CDR3 has 16 amino acids. The V gene lost 1 base and the J gene lost 1 base, with 10 bases spanning the gap.

This clonotype appeared a few times. With a much larger clone just one base away, this may be a read error. The genes are TRBV27 and TRBJ2-1, with 8 bases fitting TRBD2. V dropped 4 bases and J dropped 7; count of bases not matched to a gene: 12. This CDR3 region has 16 residues. Germline CDR1 is MNHEY and CDR2 is SMNVEV (reference sequence). The CDR3 sequence: CASSSLPGGPGNEQFF. The CDR3, as DNA: TGTGCCAGCAGTTCTTTGCCGGGGGGGCCCGGTAATGAGCAGTTCTTC.

The V gene is TRBV14, the J gene TRBJ1-4; no reliable D call. CDR3 length: 14 amino acids. From germline, CDR1 is SGHDN and CDR2 FVKESK. V was trimmed by 5 bases and J by 0 bases, leaving 7 bases between them. CDR3 DNA sequence: TGTGCCAGCAGCTACAGAGCAACTAATGAAAAACTGTTTTTT. It is translated as CASSYRATNEKLFF.

This clonotype was counted at least ten times. This chain connects TRBV5-1 to TRBJ2-3, with 7 bases aligning to TRBD1. The CDR3 runs 16 residues. The V and J ends lost 4 bases and 0 bases, in that order; junction bases with no gene match: 8. The germline V gene encodes CDR1 SGHRS and CDR2 YFSETQ. The CDR3: CASSTSDRASTDTQYF. DNA of the CDR3: TGCGCCAGCAGCACCTCCGACAGGGCTAGCACAGATACGCAGTATTTT.

This sequence joins TRBV4-3 and TRBJ2-1, with 7 bases fitting TRBD1. The germline gives CDR1 LGHNA, CDR2 YSLEER. This CDR3 spans 15 amino acids. Trimming at V came to 0 bases and at J to 5 bases, leaving 4 bases not matched to a gene. The CDR3 DNA is TGCGCCAGCAGCCAAGATCGGGGACAGAACAATGAGCAGTTCTTC. Translated, it gives CASSQDRGQNNEQFF.

This clonotype has a handful of counts. The chain uses TRBV7-2 and TRBJ2-7; 7 bases agree with TRBD2. The CDR3 totals 18 residues. The V segment lost 2 bases and the J segment 2 bases; nucleotides outside the gene matches: 15. Germline V CDR1 and CDR2: SGHTA, FQGNSA. The CDR3 spells CASSLSTGGGVRAYEQYF. Here the CDR3 DNA reads TGTGCCAGCAGCTTATCAACGGGCGGGGGAGTCCGGGCCTACGAGCAGTACTTC.